These T cell receptor beta chains were read from a single sample in a study of CD8 T cells in Susac syndrome. TCRdb reprocessed the immunoSEQ multiplex PCR reads via MiXCR and lists one record per CDR3 protein. The sample lists some 120,000 distinct CDR3 sequences; around 95% were seen once. Source material: CD4+ T cells from PBMCs. All receptors derive from a human donor in good health. CDR3s include the opening cysteine and the closing phenylalanine or tryptophan.

J gene | V gene | CDR3 protein
TRBJ2-7 | TRBV5-4 | CASSGGLSGTSYEQYF
TRBJ2-6 | TRBV19 | CASSSDPAGANVLTF
TRBJ2-3 | TRBV7-8 | CASSFLRLAGVGSDTQYF
TRBJ1-5 | TRBV29-1 | CSVGDGGAQPQHF
TRBJ1-5 | TRBV20-1 | CSATRQTFSNQPQHF
TRBJ2-5 | TRBV5-1 | CASSGGQYQETQYF
TRBJ1-5 | TRBV11-2 | CASSLERGLGNQPQHF
TRBJ2-1 | TRBV14 | CASSQDGLYNEQFF
TRBJ2-2 | TRBV9 | CATSRVNTGELFF
TRBJ2-1 | TRBV7-9 | CASSSRLAGGYNEQFF
TRBJ2-6 | TRBV15 | CATSRPSGANVLTF
TRBJ2-6 | TRBV7-2 | CASSLGPPIGTGANVLTF
TRBJ2-2 | TRBV7-2 | CASSSFGNLNTGELFF
TRBJ1-2 | TRBV2 | CASSAENYGYTF
TRBJ1-1 | TRBV3-1 | CASSQGSREAFF
TRBJ2-5 | TRBV27 | CASSVRTSAETQYF
TRBJ1-1 | TRBV4-1 | CASSLPDREATEAFF
TRBJ2-5 | TRBV30 | CAWSGTVQETQYF
TRBJ1-2 | TRBV7-2 | CASSLDGPGYGYTF
TRBJ2-2 | TRBV2 | CASSSRVRSTGELFF
TRBJ2-3 | TRBV29-1 | CSVETSGSWTDTQYF
TRBJ2-7 | TRBV19 | CASSIAERQNTYEQYF
TRBJ2-7 | TRBV7-2 | CASSLASGETYEQYF
TRBJ2-5 | TRBV5-1 | CASSLPDSQNAYF
TRBJ2-2 | TRBV9 | CASSVDLGGSDTGELFF
TRBJ2-4 | TRBV12-3/TRBV12-4 | CAGYLAVTFPRNIQYF
TRBJ1-5 | TRBV6-2/TRBV6-3 | CASSYSPAGFGQPQHF
TRBJ2-7 | TRBV6-6 | CASSYLSSSTYEQYF
TRBJ1-4 | TRBV7-2 | CASRRLRWEKLFF
TRBJ2-5 | TRBV10-1 | CATGLAGQETQYF
TRBJ2-2 | TRBV6-2/TRBV6-3 | CASSYRLVLSTGELFF
TRBJ2-5 | TRBV30 | CAWRSWGEETQYF
TRBJ2-3 | TRBV7-2 | CASSLQSTDTQYF
TRBJ2-1 | TRBV4-3 | CASSLRLALYNEQFF
TRBJ2-1 | TRBV5-1 | CASRADYDSYNEQFF
TRBJ1-2 | TRBV20-1 | CSAPRGNYGYTF
TRBJ2-6 | TRBV6-2/TRBV6-3 | CASSYPGAGANVLTF
TRBJ2-1 | TRBV11-2 | CASSLALANEQFF
TRBJ1-4 | TRBV4-3 | CASSLDPRATNEKLFF
TRBJ2-7 | TRBV20-1 | CSARGAPSYEQYF
TRBJ2-7 | TRBV7-2 | CASSSRGLDTYEQYF
TRBJ1-1 | TRBV6-5 | CASRQGINTEAFF
TRBJ1-1 | TRBV5-1 | CASSPLSLNTEAFF
TRBJ1-1 | TRBV29-1 | CSARDSQNTEAFF
TRBJ2-1 | TRBV7-9 | CASSLYRDRNNEQFF
TRBJ2-1 | TRBV7-2 | CASSGSGTEQFF
TRBJ1-5 | TRBV6-6 | CASSFPGAGGYQPQHF
TRBJ1-5 | TRBV2 | CASSEPGQPQHF
TRBJ2-2 | TRBV9 | CASSGENRGTGELFF
TRBJ1-2 | TRBV11-2 | CASSLDTFPYGYTF
TRBJ1-2 | TRBV20-1 | CSASLTGGYTF
TRBJ2-5 | TRBV15 | CATSGGLAIETQYF
TRBJ2-7 | TRBV4-2 | CASSQGQGATDEQYF
TRBJ2-7 | TRBV7-9 | CASSLTGTRYRYEQYF
TRBJ1-4 | TRBV12-3/TRBV12-4 | CASSSLRTGRNEKLFF